Included here is one T cell receptor (beta chain) sequence, with context. Its target is not known. A read error may produce the germline difference seen at one junction end. TCRdb's copy holds only in-frame clones and misses some; the assay was immunoSEQ multiplex PCR. This table holds 50,000 or so clones, over 80% found once. These data are taken from a study of OX40 agonist ivuxolimab in advanced cancers. Background on the study: Patients received ivuxolimab, an intravenous treatment, every 2 weeks at 0.01 to 10 mg/kg. Whole-study results and caveats: Patients with a partial response at 0.1-3.0 mg/kg had among the lowest clonal expansion. Some of the nonresponding patients also showed low levels of normalized T-cell clonal expansion.

Autoimmune disease history or systemic immunosuppression meant exclusion. The specimen comprised CD4+ or CD8+ T cells sorted from blood, sampled in a trial of the OX40 agonist ivuxolimab. This receptor was identified in an adult with an advanced solid tumor such as melanoma, head and neck, liver or kidney cancer.

CDR3 amino acids: CASTLKDDTQYF. The CDR3 DNA follows: TGTGCCAGCACCTTAAAGGATGATACGCAGTATTTT. The rearrangement joins TRBV7-9 to TRBJ2-3; D gene unclear. Looked up from germline, CDR1 is SEHNR and CDR2 is FQNEAQ (reference sequence). The CDR3 is 12 amino acids. The full variable domain, its missing parts supplied by reference TRBV7-9 and TRBJ2-3, is DTGVSQNPRHKITKRGQNVTFRCDPISEHNRLYWYRQTLGQGPEFLTYFQNEAQLEKSRLLSDRFSAERPKGSFSTLEIQRTEQGDSAMYLCASTLKDDTQYFGPGTRLTVL.